The sequence of this T cell receptor (beta chain) was determined in a study of patients and donors after allogeneic stem cell transplantation. The CDR3 consists of 13 residues. Germline V gives CDR1 DFQATT, CDR2 SNEGSKA (reference sequence). V lost 6 bases to trimming and J lost 5 bases, with 16 bases between them. One entry per CDR3 protein results from TCRdb running MiXCR on the RT-PCR reads. The data show roughly 940,000 distinct CDR3 sequences, about a sixth seen once. This receptor was identified in a human donor who was either an allogeneic HSCT recipient or a stem cell or donor lymphocyte infusion donor (not recorded which). It is not recorded whose cells these are; they may come from a transplant donor. The sequencing input was blood, either unsorted or a sorted T cell fraction (not recorded which). The chain employs TRBV20-1 and TRBJ2-5, with a tentative D call TRBD2 (7 bases). The CDR3 loop is CSARRGGGETQYF. The DNA for the CDR3 is TGCAGTGCCCGGAGGGGGGGCGGCGAGACCCAGTACTTC.